Shown below are 27 T cell receptor beta chains from a single sample sequenced in a study of T cell responses to AZD1222 COVID-19 vaccine. Assay: immunoSEQ multiplex PCR; the TCRdb copy retains only in-frame clones and omits some. The sample carries about 140,000 clones, around nine tenths recorded once. The sample consisted of peripheral blood, taken on day 0 of AZD1222 vaccination. The source of these receptors is an adult in good health.

The chain carries TRBV11-2 and TRBJ2-1; possibly TRBD1 for D (6 bases). The CDR3 has 16 amino acids. Germline V gene data show CDR1 as SGHAT and CDR2 as FQNNGV. Trimming took 5 bases from V and 0 from J, leaving 14 bases between them. CDR3 in DNA: TGTGCCAGCAGCGACCACAGGGATAGCTCCTACAATGAGCAGTTCTTC. Its translation: CASSDHRDSSYNEQFF.

The chain couples TRBV24-1 to TRBJ2-1, with a weak D call TRBD2 (7 bases). Looked up from germline, CDR1 is KGHDR and CDR2 is SFDVKD. Trimming pared 3 bases from V and 7 bases from J, leaving 15 bases between. The CDR3 extends over 15 amino acids. The CDR3 DNA sequence: TGTGCCACCAGTGATCTCCGGGGGGCTCGGAATGAGCAGTTCTTC. Protein: CATSDLRGARNEQFF.

The chain employs TRBV7-9 and TRBJ1-1; no clear D. The CDR3 extends over 13 amino acids. V lost 1 base to trimming and J lost 3 bases, with 6 bases between them. Germline values: CDR1 SEHNR, CDR2 FQNEAQ (reference sequence). The CDR3 loop is CASSLVMDTEAFF. DNA for the CDR3: TGTGCCAGCAGCTTAGTTATGGACACTGAAGCTTTCTTT.

V gene TRBV5-6 combines with J gene TRBJ1-5; no firm D call. Between the trimmed V and J ends, which lost 0 bases and 10 bases, there was a span of 20 bases. The CDR3 contains 16 residues. CDR1 is SGHDT and CDR2 is YYEEEE in the germline V gene. The CDR3 sequence is CASSLVGNSSESPQHF. The CDR3 DNA sequence: TGTGCCAGCAGCTTGGTGGGAAACAGCTCAGAATCCCCCCAGCATTTT.

This sequence joins TRBV28 and TRBJ1-2; 11 bases line up with TRBD1. The CDR3 sequence is 12 residues long. The germline CDR1 and CDR2 sequences are MDHEN and SYDVKM. The junction had 4 bases not matched to a gene; V was cut back by 8 bases and J by 8 bases. CDR3 nucleotide sequence: TGTGCCAGCGGGACAGGGGGTGGCGGCTACACCTTC. This sequence encodes CASGTGGGGYTF.

The chain uses TRBV29-1 and TRBJ2-1, with 9 nucleotides matching TRBD1. V was clipped by 7 bases and J by 3 bases; unmatched bases: 7. The CDR3 loop spans 14 amino acids. Germline V CDR1 and CDR2: SQVTM, ANQGSEA. CDR3 protein: CSAEDRGIYNEQFF. The CDR3 coding sequence is TGCAGCGCTGAGGACAGGGGTATCTACAATGAGCAGTTCTTC.

The chain couples TRBV3-1 (or the pseudogene TRBV3-2) to TRBJ2-5; D not certain. V gave up 5 bases and J gave up 4 bases, with 8 bases separating them. Looked up from germline, CDR1 is LGHDT and CDR2 is YNNKEL (reference sequence). This CDR3 has 12 residues. The CDR3 sequence: CASSLLGETQYF. Written as DNA, the CDR3 is TGTGCCAGCAGCTTGCTAGGAGAGACCCAGTACTTC.

The rearrangement uses TRBV19 and TRBJ2-6; no reliable D call. CDR1 and CDR2 from the germline V gene are LNHDA and SQIVND (reference sequence). The V gene lost 5 bases and the J gene lost 2 bases, with 13 bases spanning the gap. The CDR3 has 16 residues. The DNA for the CDR3 is TGTGCCAGTAGTGGTAAAAAAGATGCTGGGGCCAACGTCCTGACTTTC. Translating it yields CASSGKKDAGANVLTF.

The V call is TRBV5-1, the J call TRBJ1-2, with a possible D match to TRBD1 (5 bases). Trimming removed 1 base at V and 6 bases at J, with 10 bases between. CDR1 is SGHRS and CDR2 is YFSETQ in the germline V gene. This CDR3 spans 13 amino acids. CDR3 DNA: TGCGCCAGCAGCTTGAGTAGGGGTGATGGCTACACCTTC. This encodes CASSLSRGDGYTF.

The gene calls are TRBV5-4 and TRBJ2-5; D possibly corresponds to TRBD1 (5 bases). The V end was cut by 0 bases, the J end by 5 bases, with 14 bases between. The CDR3 has 15 amino acids. CDR1 and CDR2 from the germline V gene are SGHNT and YYREEE (reference sequence). CDR3: CASSLVSGPQETQYF. The CDR3 coding sequence is TGTGCCAGCAGCTTGGTATCAGGGCCCCAGGAGACCCAGTACTTC.

The rearrangement uses TRBV6-4 and TRBJ1-1; D might be TRBD1 (5 bases). This CDR3 contains 14 residues. The germline V gene encodes CDR1 MRHNA and CDR2 SNTAGT. V gave up 4 bases and J gave up 4 bases, with 13 bases separating them. The DNA of the CDR3 is TGTGCCAGCAGTGGGACACCGAGTGGCACTGAAGCTTTCTTT. Translating gives CASSGTPSGTEAFF.

The genes are TRBV19 and TRBJ1-4, with D tentatively TRBD1 (5 bases). The ends were cut back, 1 base at V and 1 base at J, with 13 bases in the middle. Per germline, CDR1 LNHDA and CDR2 SQIVND (reference sequence). The CDR3 contains 17 residues. This CDR3 reads CASSIGTTSVTNEKLFF. CDR3 bases: TGTGCCAGTAGTATAGGGACAACGTCTGTAACTAATGAAAAACTGTTTTTT.

Only a few counts were recorded for this clone. The chain employs TRBV7-6 and TRBJ1-3; no reliable D call. V lost 5 bases and J 1 base, leaving 12 bases between the germline ends. The CDR3 sequence is 15 residues long. In germline, CDR1 is SGHVS, CDR2 FNYEAQ. CDR3 loop: CASSPVIGSGNTIYF. CDR3 in DNA: TGTGCCAGCAGCCCTGTGATCGGGTCTGGAAACACCATATATTTT.

The CDR3 loop reads CASSQNAGGSDTQYF. The CDR3, as DNA: TGTGCCAGCAGCCAAAACGCGGGGGGGTCAGATACGCAGTATTTT. The chain links TRBV3-1 (or the pseudogene TRBV3-2) to TRBJ2-3; 9 positions agree with TRBD2. There are 15 residues in the CDR3. V trimming: 2 bases; J trimming: 4 bases; junction bases outside the gene matches: 4. The V gene's germline CDR1 is LGHDT and CDR2 YNNKEL (reference sequence).

This clone occurred once. The rearrangement joins TRBV6-6 to TRBJ1-5; D remains ambiguous. The CDR3 contains 14 residues. Between the trimmed V and J ends, which lost 6 bases and 0 bases, there was a span of 9 bases. Germline V gene data show CDR1 as MNHNY and CDR2 as SVGAGI (reference sequence). CDR3 sequence reads: CASREHNSNQPQHF. CDR3 nucleotide sequence: TGTGCCAGCAGAGAGCACAATAGCAATCAGCCCCAGCATTTT.

The chain links TRBV18 to TRBJ2-7; D is possibly TRBD2 (6 bases). V was shortened by 4 bases and J by 0 bases, with 10 bases between the two germline ends. This CDR3 has 14 amino acids. Per germline, CDR1 KGHSH and CDR2 LQKENI. The CDR3 region has the DNA TGTGCCAGCTCACGACCGGGACTCTCCTACGAGCAGTACTTC. The encoded protein is CASSRPGLSYEQYF. Filled out from reference TRBV18 and TRBJ2-7, the complete variable domain reads NAGVMQNPRHLVRRRGQEARLRCSPMKGHSHVYWYRQLPEEGLKFMVYLQKENIIDESGMPKERFSAEFPKEGPSILRIQQVVRGDSAAYFCASSRPGLSYEQYFGPGTRLTVT.

The rearrangement uses TRBV28 and TRBJ2-7; possible D gene TRBD2, 5 bases. The V end lost 4 bases, the J end lost 3 bases, and 19 bases lay between the germline ends. The length of the CDR3 is 16 residues. The germline gives CDR1 MDHEN, CDR2 SYDVKM. CDR3 nucleotide sequence: TGTGCCAGCAGTTGGGCTAGCTATCCCCCCTACTACGAGCAGTACTTC. As protein: CASSWASYPPYYEQYF.

The CDR3 reads CASSFRGLAAPGSSYEQYF. As DNA, the CDR3 is TGTGCCAGCAGCTTCCGCGGACTAGCGGCTCCAGGGAGCTCCTACGAGCAGTACTTC. The chain carries TRBV5-5 and TRBJ2-7, with 10 bases aligning to TRBD2. V trimming: 2 bases; J trimming: 0 bases; junction bases outside the gene matches: 14. The germline V gene encodes CDR1 SGHKS and CDR2 YYEKEE (reference sequence). CDR3 size: 19 residues.

The V and J genes are TRBV7-2 and TRBJ2-2; D not resolved. This CDR3 is 15 amino acids long. The germline gives CDR1 SGHTA, CDR2 FQGNSA. Trimming removed 3 bases at V and 0 bases at J, with 8 bases between. The CDR3 DNA follows: TGTGCCAGCAGCTTGATAGCACCGAACACCGGGGAGCTGTTTTTT. It codes for CASSLIAPNTGELFF. The entire variable domain, with the rest obtained from reference TRBV7-2 and TRBJ2-2, is as follows: GAGVSQSPSNKVTEKGKDVELRCDPISGHTALYWYRQSLGQGLEFLIYFQGNSAPDKSGLPSDRFSAERTGGSVSTLTIQRTQQEDSAVYLCASSLIAPNTGELFFGEGSRLTVL.

The chain joins TRBV7-2 to TRBJ2-1, with TRBD2 identical over 7 bases. The V gene end was trimmed by 4 bases and the J gene end by 8 bases; junction bases not matched to a gene: 8. The length of the CDR3 is 14 residues. Germline CDR1 and CDR2: SGHTA and FQGNSA. The CDR3 spells CASSSRGGSDEQFF. CDR3 DNA: TGTGCCAGCAGCTCCCGGGGAGGGAGTGATGAGCAGTTCTTC.

V and J are TRBV28 and TRBJ1-1; TRBD1 matches 7 bases. The CDR3 is 15 amino acids. The trim removed 5 bases at V and 4 bases at J, leaving 10 bases unmatched. Germline assignment: CDR1 MDHEN and CDR2 SYDVKM. For the CDR3, the DNA is TGTGCCAGCAGTACCCAAGGGGGCGCTCCCACTGAAGCTTTCTTT. It encodes CASSTQGGAPTEAFF.

The J gene is TRBJ1-2, the V gene TRBV5-1, with D possibly being TRBD1 (5 bases). V was trimmed by 4 bases and J by 6 bases, leaving 25 bases between them. Per germline, CDR1 SGHRS and CDR2 YFSETQ. The length of the CDR3 is 17 residues. CDR3 nucleotides: TGCGCCAGCAGCATAGGGACGGGGGTCGATGTGATGGATGGCTACACCTTC. Amino acid sequence: CASSIGTGVDVMDGYTF.

Written as DNA, the CDR3 is TGTGCCAGTAGTATCAAGTCTAGCGGGAGGAACAATGAGCAGTTCTTC. It encodes CASSIKSSGRNNEQFF. The rearrangement joins TRBV19 to TRBJ2-1; 11 nucleotides match TRBD2. There are 16 residues in the CDR3. Germline V gene lookup returns CDR1 LNHDA and CDR2 SQIVND (reference sequence). With V trimmed by 3 bases and J by 5 bases, 6 bases remained unmatched.

V and J are TRBV15 and TRBJ2-1, with TRBD2 identical over 11 bases. V was pared by 5 bases and J by 7 bases, with 7 bases of the junction left unmatched. Germline V CDR1 and CDR2: LNHNV, YYDKDF (reference sequence). This CDR3 region has 15 residues. The CDR3 sequence: CATSVSGGAANEQFF. CDR3 bases: TGTGCCACCAGCGTTAGCGGGGGGGCAGCTAATGAGCAGTTCTTC.

The chain is built from TRBV10-3 and TRBJ2-1, with 10 bases identical to TRBD2. Germline CDR1 ENHRY, CDR2 SYGVKD. The J segment lost 5 bases and the V segment lost 10 bases, leaving 5 bases of the junction unmatched. The CDR3 loop spans 13 amino acids. The CDR3 spells CATSGLADNEQFF. For the CDR3, the DNA is TGTGCCACCTCCGGACTAGCGGACAATGAGCAGTTCTTC.

V gene TRBV28 combines with J gene TRBJ2-7, with TRBD2 matching 8 bases. After removal of 3 bases from V and 4 bases from J, the junction contained 5 bases not matched to a gene. There are 14 residues in the CDR3. Germline V CDR1 and CDR2: MDHEN, SYDVKM. The CDR3: CASSFGGALYEQYF. Here the CDR3 DNA reads TGTGCCAGCAGTTTCGGGGGGGCCTTATACGAGCAGTACTTC.

This chain uses TRBV11-2 with TRBJ2-5, with TRBD2 identical over 9 bases. This CDR3 region has 18 residues. Germline V gene sequence: CDR1 SGHAT, CDR2 FQNNGV. With 1 base clipped from V and 0 bases from J, the junction kept 9 bases outside the gene matches. This CDR3 is CASSLGIIAGVYQETQYF. Written as DNA, the CDR3 is TGTGCCAGCAGCTTAGGGATAATAGCGGGGGTGTACCAAGAGACCCAGTACTTC.